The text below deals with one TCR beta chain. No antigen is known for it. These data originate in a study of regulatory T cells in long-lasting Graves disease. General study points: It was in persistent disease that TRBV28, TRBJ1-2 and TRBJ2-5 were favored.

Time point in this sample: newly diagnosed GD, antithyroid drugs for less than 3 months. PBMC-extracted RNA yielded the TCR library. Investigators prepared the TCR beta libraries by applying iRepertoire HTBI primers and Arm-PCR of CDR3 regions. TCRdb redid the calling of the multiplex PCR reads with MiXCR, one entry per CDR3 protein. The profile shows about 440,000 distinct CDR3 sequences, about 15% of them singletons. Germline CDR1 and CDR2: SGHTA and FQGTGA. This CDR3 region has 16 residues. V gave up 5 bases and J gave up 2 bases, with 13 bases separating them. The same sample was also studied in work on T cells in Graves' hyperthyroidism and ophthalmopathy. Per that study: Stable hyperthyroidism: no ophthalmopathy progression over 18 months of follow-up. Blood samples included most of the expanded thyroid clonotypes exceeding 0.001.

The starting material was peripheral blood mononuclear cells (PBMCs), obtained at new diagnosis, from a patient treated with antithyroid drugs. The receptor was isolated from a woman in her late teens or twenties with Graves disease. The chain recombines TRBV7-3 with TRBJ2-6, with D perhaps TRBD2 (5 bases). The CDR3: CASSHTSGTGANVLTF. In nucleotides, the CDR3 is TGTGCCAGCAGCCATACATCGGGGACTGGGGCCAACGTCCTGACTTTC.